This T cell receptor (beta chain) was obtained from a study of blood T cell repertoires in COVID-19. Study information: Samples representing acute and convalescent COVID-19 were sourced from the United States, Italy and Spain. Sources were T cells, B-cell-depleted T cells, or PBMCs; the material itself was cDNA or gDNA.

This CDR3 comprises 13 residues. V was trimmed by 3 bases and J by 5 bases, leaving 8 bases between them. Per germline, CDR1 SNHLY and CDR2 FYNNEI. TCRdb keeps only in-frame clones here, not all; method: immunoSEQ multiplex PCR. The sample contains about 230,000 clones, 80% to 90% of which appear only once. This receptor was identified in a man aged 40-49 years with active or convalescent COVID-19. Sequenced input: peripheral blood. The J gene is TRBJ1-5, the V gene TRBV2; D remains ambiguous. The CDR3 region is CASSDGLDQPQHF. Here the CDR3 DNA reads TGTGCCAGCAGTGACGGACTCGATCAGCCCCAGCATTTT.